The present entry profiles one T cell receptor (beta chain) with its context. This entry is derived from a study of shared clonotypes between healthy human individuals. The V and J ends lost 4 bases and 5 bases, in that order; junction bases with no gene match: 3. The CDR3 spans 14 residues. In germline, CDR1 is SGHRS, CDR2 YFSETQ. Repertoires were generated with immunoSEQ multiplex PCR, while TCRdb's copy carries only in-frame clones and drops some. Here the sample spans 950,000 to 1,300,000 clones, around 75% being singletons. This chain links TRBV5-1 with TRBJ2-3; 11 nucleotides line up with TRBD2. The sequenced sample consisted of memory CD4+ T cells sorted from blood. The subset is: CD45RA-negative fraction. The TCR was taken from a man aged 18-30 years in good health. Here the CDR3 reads CASSTGLAGDTQYF. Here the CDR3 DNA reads TGCGCCAGCAGCACCGGACTAGCGGGAGATACGCAGTATTTT.